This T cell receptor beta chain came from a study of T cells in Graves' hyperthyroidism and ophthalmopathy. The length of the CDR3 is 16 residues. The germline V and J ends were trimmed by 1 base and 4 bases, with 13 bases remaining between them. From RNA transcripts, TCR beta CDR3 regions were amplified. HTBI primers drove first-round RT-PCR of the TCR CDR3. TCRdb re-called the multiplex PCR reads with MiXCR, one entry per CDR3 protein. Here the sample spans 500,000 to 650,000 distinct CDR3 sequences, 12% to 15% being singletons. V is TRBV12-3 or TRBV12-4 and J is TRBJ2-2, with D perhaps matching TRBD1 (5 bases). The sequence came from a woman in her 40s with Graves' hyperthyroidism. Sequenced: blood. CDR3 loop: CASSLGGLQSTGELFF. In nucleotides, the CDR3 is TGTGCCAGCAGTTTAGGGGGCCTACAGTCCACCGGGGAGCTGTTTTTT.